This T cell receptor beta chain was found in a study of blood T cell repertoires in COVID-19. Across the study: Sites in the United States, Italy and Spain provided acute and convalescent COVID-19 samples. Nucleic acid was either cDNA or gDNA, and it came from T cells, B-cell-depleted T cells, or PBMCs.

Study processing details: From reference gene primer amplification, estimates of nucleated cell counts were derived. Sequencing was performed with immunoSEQ multiplex PCR; in TCRdb, only in-frame clones are kept and a portion is missing. Clone size and the V and J calls come from that table; the DNA yielded D and trimming. The top ten hold more than 5% of the sample, which has under 250,000 clones, 75% to 85% seen once. Germline V gives CDR1 SEHNR, CDR2 FQNEAQ (reference sequence). CDR3 length: 14 amino acids. J lost 0 bases, V lost 5 bases, and 3 bases had no gene match. The clonotype originates from a human donor in a cohort sampled during active COVID-19. The sequenced sample consisted of peripheral blood. V usage is TRBV7-9 and J usage is TRBJ2-7, with 8 bases identical to TRBD1. In DNA, the CDR3 is TGTGCCAGCAGCCAGACAGGGGACTCCTACGAGCAGTACTTC. This gives the protein CASSQTGDSYEQYF.